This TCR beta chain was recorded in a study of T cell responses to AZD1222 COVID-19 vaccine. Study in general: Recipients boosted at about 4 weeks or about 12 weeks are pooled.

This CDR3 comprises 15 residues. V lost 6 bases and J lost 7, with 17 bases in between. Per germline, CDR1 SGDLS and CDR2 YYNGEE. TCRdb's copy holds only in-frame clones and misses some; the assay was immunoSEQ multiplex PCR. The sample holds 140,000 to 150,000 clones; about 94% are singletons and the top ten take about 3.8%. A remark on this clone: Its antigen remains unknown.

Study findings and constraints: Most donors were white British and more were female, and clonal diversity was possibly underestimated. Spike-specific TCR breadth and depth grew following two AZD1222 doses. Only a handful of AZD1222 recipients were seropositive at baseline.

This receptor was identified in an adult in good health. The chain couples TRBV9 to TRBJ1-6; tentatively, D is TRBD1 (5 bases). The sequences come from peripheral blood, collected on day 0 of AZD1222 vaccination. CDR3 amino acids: CASTRVDSPNSPLHF. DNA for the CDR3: TGTGCCAGCACCAGGGTTGACAGCCCAAATTCACCCCTCCACTTT.